A single sample is the source of the 27 T cell receptor beta chains below, sequenced in a study of human T cells and chemical hapten exposure. Time point defined: patch test 1, 2 weeks after DPC sensitization. The sample's treatment: therapeutic diphenylcyclopropenone sensitization with weekly scalp DPC. Via MiXCR, TCRdb re-called the RACE reads, giving one row per CDR3 protein. The data show more than 95,000 distinct CDR3 sequences, around 10% seen once. The sample in question was whole blood, obtained in connection with sensitization to the hapten diphenylcyclopropenone (DPC). The source of these receptors is a woman in her fifties or sixties with alopecia areata. Some clones in this sample may be carry-over from other donors' samples.

This clonotype was counted only a few times. The genes are TRBV4-1 and TRBJ2-5; 7 bases map to TRBD1. V lost 2 bases, J lost 5 bases, and 11 bases stayed unmatched. Germline V gene lookup returns CDR1 MGHRA and CDR2 YSYEKL. The CDR3 contains 16 residues. The CDR3 DNA is TGCGCCAGCAGCCAAAACCGATACAGGGGAGACGAGACCCAGTACTTC. Translation gives CASSQNRYRGDETQYF.

In its sample, this clonotype was seen a few times. V usage is TRBV7-2 and J usage is TRBJ1-4, with 10 bases aligning to TRBD1. The J segment lost 3 bases and the V segment lost 5 bases, leaving 6 bases of the junction unmatched. The germline CDR1 and CDR2 sequences are SGHTA and FQGNSA. The CDR3 contains 16 residues. The CDR3 region is CASSPDRGRANEKLFF. The DNA of the CDR3 is TGTGCCAGCAGCCCAGACAGGGGGCGGGCTAATGAAAAACTGTTTTTT.

Only a few counts were recorded for this clonotype. This sequence joins TRBV12-3 or TRBV12-4 and TRBJ1-6; 8 nucleotides line up with TRBD1. Trimming removed 6 bases from V and 7 bases from J; junction bases left unmatched: 8. The CDR3 consists of 15 residues. CDR3 nucleotide sequence: TGTGCCAGCAGCCAAGGACAGGGAAACAATTCACCCCTCCACTTT. Encoded protein: CASSQGQGNNSPLHF.

V is TRBV13 and J is TRBJ2-7, with a tentative D call TRBD2 (6 bases). CDR3 length: 14 residues. CDR1 and CDR2 (germline): PRHDT, FYEKMQ (reference sequence). Between the trimmed V and J ends, which lost 0 bases and 3 bases, there was a span of 9 bases. CDR3 protein: CASSLGTRIYEQYF. CDR3 nucleotides: TGTGCCAGCAGCTTAGGGACTAGGATCTACGAGCAGTACTTC.

The genes are TRBV7-2 and TRBJ2-1, with TRBD2 matching 7 bases. J was trimmed by 7 bases and V by 7 bases; bases with no gene match: 10. Germline V gene sequence: CDR1 SGHTA, CDR2 FQGNSA. This CDR3 spans 14 amino acids. The CDR3 coding sequence is TGTGCCAGCACCATCGAACCCGGGGGGAATGAGCAGTTCTTC. As protein: CASTIEPGGNEQFF. Combining the CDR3 with reference TRBV7-2 and TRBJ2-1 gives the whole variable domain GAGVSQSPSNKVTEKGKDVELRCDPISGHTALYWYRQSLGQGLEFLIYFQGNSAPDKSGLPSDRFSAERTGGSVSTLTIQRTQQEDSAVYLCASTIEPGGNEQFFGPGTRLTVL.

This chain connects TRBV5-1 to TRBJ2-7; possibly TRBD1 or TRBD2 for D (5 bases each). Per the germline V gene, CDR1 is SGHRS and CDR2 is YFSETQ. The CDR3 loop spans 15 amino acids. V lost 4 bases and J lost 2, with 16 bases in between. The CDR3 loop reads CASSPGMGTAYEQYF. In DNA form, the CDR3 reads TGCGCCAGCAGCCCTGGTATGGGGACCGCCTACGAGCAGTACTTC.

In this sample, this clonotype turned up a few times. The genes are TRBV19 and TRBJ1-2; the D is unclear. The CDR3 covers 15 residues. CDR1 LNHDA and CDR2 SQIVND come from the germline V gene (reference sequence). V was trimmed by 7 bases and J by 8 bases, leaving 23 bases between them. In nucleotides, the CDR3 is TGTGCCAGTATGGACGGGCTACGCCGGGAGCGGGGCTACACCTTC. It encodes CASMDGLRRERGYTF.

At least ten counts were recorded for this clonotype. The rearrangement links TRBV5-1 to TRBJ2-1; a weak D match, TRBD2 (5 bases). CDR1 and CDR2 from the germline V gene are SGHRS and YFSETQ. Trimming removed 5 bases from V and 3 bases from J, with 9 bases in between. There are 13 residues in the CDR3. This CDR3 is CASSSSGYNEQFF. The CDR3 nucleotides read TGCGCCAGCAGTTCCAGCGGCTACAATGAGCAGTTCTTC. Drawing the rest from reference TRBV5-1 and TRBJ2-1, the complete variable domain is KAGVTQTPRYLIKTRGQQVTLSCSPISGHRSVSWYQQTPGQGLQFLFEYFSETQRNKGNFPGRFSGRQFSNSRSEMNVSTLELGDSALYLCASSSSGYNEQFFGPGTRLTVL.

This clonotype was counted at least ten times. The rearrangement links TRBV2 to TRBJ2-7; 11 bases fit TRBD2. The CDR3 consists of 15 residues. Germline V gives CDR1 SNHLY, CDR2 FYNNEI. The V and J ends lost 10 bases and 6 bases, in that order; junction bases with no gene match: 14. This CDR3 reads CAMEVGLAGGPEQYF. Here the CDR3 DNA reads TGTGCCATGGAGGTGGGGCTAGCGGGGGGCCCCGAGCAGTACTTC.

Note on this clonotype: This may be a read error, as it is one base from a much larger clone. V is TRBV11-1 and J is TRBJ2-5; 7 bases are shared with TRBD1. CDR1 and CDR2 from the germline V gene are SGHAT and FQDESV (reference sequence). CDR3 size: 14 residues. The CDR3: CVSSVYGTEETQYF. CDR3 DNA sequence: TGTGTCAGCAGCGTGTACGGGACAGAAGAGACCCAGTACTTC.

The V gene is TRBV28, the J gene TRBJ2-5; D remains ambiguous. CDR1 is MDHEN and CDR2 is SYDVKM in the germline V gene. The CDR3 is 13 residues long. The V gene lost 0 bases and the J gene lost 0 bases, with 2 bases spanning the gap. The CDR3: CASSLWDQETQYF. The CDR3 DNA reads TGTGCCAGCAGTTTATGGGACCAAGAGACCCAGTACTTC.

This rearrangement joins TRBV2 to TRBJ2-2; D is uncertain. V shed 10 bases and J shed 3 bases, with 15 bases lying between them. Germline CDR1 SNHLY, CDR2 FYNNEI. The CDR3 totals 14 residues. The CDR3 is CATRAMVDTGELFF. For the CDR3, the DNA is TGTGCCACACGGGCGATGGTGGACACCGGGGAGCTGTTTTTT.

The rearrangement uses TRBV6-5 and TRBJ2-3, with 7 bases fitting TRBD1. In germline, CDR1 is MNHEY, CDR2 SVGAGI. The CDR3 sequence is 16 residues long. Germline trimming cut 6 bases from V and 2 bases from J; bases unmatched to any gene: 11. In nucleotides, the CDR3 is TGTGCCAGCAGCTACAATCGGGACAGCCTCACAGATACGCAGTATTTT. It encodes CASSYNRDSLTDTQYF.

This clonotype was seen at least ten times. This CDR3 reads CASRLQGTDTQYF. CDR3 nucleotides: TGTGCCAGCAGACTTCAAGGCACAGATACGCAGTATTTT. V and J are TRBV28 and TRBJ2-3; D is unclear. The CDR3 spans 13 residues. Trimming removed 6 bases at V and 1 base at J, with 8 bases between. CDR1 and CDR2 (germline): MDHEN, SYDVKM.

Comment on this clonotype: The junction shows a germline mismatch at one end, possibly a read error. In nucleotides, the CDR3 is TGTGTCACCAGCAGAGCAGGGAGGAGAAACACCATATATTTT. Residues: CVTSRAGRRNTIYF. The chain recombines TRBV15 with TRBJ1-3, with D perhaps TRBD1 (5 bases). The germline gives CDR1 LNHNV, CDR2 YYDKDF (reference sequence). CDR3 size: 14 residues.

In this sample, this clonotype turned up a few times. This chain connects TRBV20-1 to TRBJ2-1, with 7 bases matching TRBD2. V gave up 6 bases and J gave up 8 bases; unmatched junction bases: 7. This CDR3 contains 12 residues. Germline CDR1 and CDR2: DFQATT and SNEGSKA (reference sequence). CDR3 nucleotides: TGCAGTGCCAGCGGGAATCGGTATGAGCAGTTCTTC. Amino acids: CSASGNRYEQFF.

This rearrangement joins TRBV7-2 to TRBJ1-4; D is ambiguous. The CDR3 is made up of 15 amino acids. From germline, CDR1 is SGHTA and CDR2 FQGNSA. V was trimmed by 6 bases and J by 4 bases, leaving 15 bases between them. The CDR3 DNA reads as TGTGCCAGCAGTCCAGGTCGAGGAGTTAATGAAAAACTGTTTTTT. Protein: CASSPGRGVNEKLFF.

At least ten counts were recorded for this clonotype. CDR3 region: CSAEPGQQTYEQYF. The DNA of the CDR3 is TGCAGTGCCGAGCCGGGACAGCAAACCTACGAGCAGTACTTC. The V gene is TRBV20-1, the J gene TRBJ2-7; 7 nucleotides align to TRBD1. V shed 6 bases and J 2 bases; nucleotides not matched to a gene: 10. Germline CDR1 reads DFQATT; CDR2 reads SNEGSKA (reference sequence). The CDR3 runs to 14 residues.

This clonotype has a handful of counts. This chain joins TRBV7-2 and TRBJ2-2; no definite D call. Germline assignment: CDR1 SGHTA and CDR2 FQGNSA. V gave up 1 base and J gave up 6 bases, with 12 bases separating them. The CDR3 loop spans 15 amino acids. CDR3 sequence (DNA): TGTGCCAGCAGCTTAGGGCCGGTCGGCGCCGGGGAGCTGTTTTTT. Amino acids: CASSLGPVGAGELFF.

This clonotype was seen only a few times. J is TRBJ1-6 and V is TRBV20-1; TRBD1 matches 7 bases. With V trimmed by 7 bases and J by 7 bases, 10 bases remained unmatched. This CDR3 is built from 14 residues. Looked up from germline, CDR1 is DFQATT and CDR2 is SNEGSKA (reference sequence). CDR3 in amino acids: CSVTSQGPNSPLHF. CDR3 nucleotides: TGCAGTGTTACCTCACAGGGGCCCAATTCACCCCTCCACTTT.

This clonotype was picked up many times. The chain has TRBV2 and TRBJ1-5; a possible D gene is TRBD1 (5 bases). From germline, CDR1 is SNHLY and CDR2 FYNNEI. The CDR3 covers 15 residues. Between the trimmed V and J ends, which lost 4 bases and 0 bases, there was a span of 10 bases. CDR3 amino acids: CASSAQAFSNQPQHF. The DNA for the CDR3 is TGTGCCAGCAGTGCACAGGCCTTTAGCAATCAGCCCCAGCATTTT.

In this sample, this clonotype turned up many times. The chain links TRBV18 to TRBJ2-2; 10 nucleotides match TRBD2. This CDR3 spans 16 amino acids. Looked up from germline, CDR1 is KGHSH and CDR2 is LQKENI. The V gene end was trimmed by 2 bases and the J gene end by 5 bases; junction bases not matched to a gene: 5. The CDR3 loop reads CASSPMASGRTGELFF. For the CDR3, the DNA is TGTGCCAGCTCACCAATGGCTAGCGGGAGAACCGGGGAGCTGTTTTTT.

The V and J genes are TRBV5-1 and TRBJ2-5, with TRBD1 as a possible D gene (5 bases). Germline CDR1 is SGHRS and CDR2 is YFSETQ. The V gene lost 0 bases and the J gene lost 3 bases, with 6 bases spanning the gap. There are 13 residues in the CDR3. CDR3 bases: TGCGCCAGCAGCTTGGACAGGAAAGAGACCCAGTACTTC. The encoded protein is CASSLDRKETQYF.

In this sample, this clonotype turned up a few times. This rearrangement joins TRBV7-2 to TRBJ2-3, with a tentative D call TRBD2 (6 bases). This CDR3 comprises 14 residues. Germline lookup yields CDR1 SGHTA and CDR2 FQGNSA. The germline V and J ends were trimmed by 3 bases and 4 bases, with 11 bases remaining between them. The CDR3, as DNA: TGTGCCAGCAGCTTGTCTTGGGGGGCAGATACGCAGTATTTT. Protein: CASSLSWGADTQYF.

This clonotype was counted at least ten times. This chain connects TRBV6-2 or TRBV6-3 to TRBJ2-3, with a weak D call TRBD2 (5 bases). This CDR3 has 16 residues. Germline-derived CDR1 and CDR2 are MNHEY and SVGEGT. V was pared by 2 bases and J by 2 bases, with 14 bases between. CDR3 nucleotides: TGTGCCAGCAGTTACCAGCGTACCCTAGCCACAGATACGCAGTATTTT. Translation gives CASSYQRTLATDTQYF.

This chain joins TRBV7-9 and TRBJ1-4, with D maybe TRBD1 (6 bases). There are 16 residues in the CDR3. The germline V gene has CDR1 SEHNR and CDR2 FQNEAQ (reference sequence). V was clipped by 5 bases and J by 5 bases, with 18 bases between them. The CDR3, as DNA: TGTGCCAGCAGCGCTAGGGGGACGGCCCGGAATGAAAAACTGTTTTTT. Protein product: CASSARGTARNEKLFF.

This sequence joins TRBV12-3 or TRBV12-4 and TRBJ1-4, with unresolved D. CDR3 size: 13 residues. V dropped 3 bases and J dropped 6 bases, with 8 bases sitting between them. The CDR3 sequence: CASSFSYDEKLFF. The CDR3 nucleotides read TGTGCCAGCAGTTTTAGTTATGATGAAAAACTGTTTTTT.